The 9 T cell receptor beta chains reported below all come from one sample, sequenced in a study of CD8 T cells in ankylosing spondylitis. TCRdb called the 5' RACE reads again in MiXCR, with one record for every CDR3 protein. The profile shows 380,000 or so distinct CDR3 sequences, 20% to 25% of them singletons. Material: blood, either unsorted or a sorted T cell fraction (not recorded which). The receptors stem from a male donor with ankylosing spondylitis or in good health (not recorded which).

The CDR3 loop is CASSYSILAGGTYNEQFF. Written as DNA, the CDR3 is TGTGCCAGCAGTTACTCGATACTAGCGGGGGGGACCTACAATGAGCAGTTCTTC. The rearrangement joins TRBV6-2 or TRBV6-3 to TRBJ2-1; 13 positions match TRBD2. Germline CDR1 MNHEY, CDR2 SVGEGT. Trimming cost V 0 bases and J 2 bases; bases outside gene matches: 4. This CDR3 spans 18 amino acids.

This chain connects TRBV29-1 to TRBJ2-2; 9 bases map to TRBD1. This CDR3 has 14 amino acids. Germline trimming cut 5 bases from V and 6 bases from J; bases unmatched to any gene: 7. Looked up from germline, CDR1 is SQVTM and CDR2 is ANQGSEA. For the CDR3, the DNA is TGCAGCGTTAACCCCGGACAGGGGTCCGGGGAGCTGTTTTTT. The encoded protein is CSVNPGQGSGELFF.

The chain uses TRBV28 and TRBJ2-3, with TRBD2 matching over 16 bases. Germline V gives CDR1 MDHEN, CDR2 SYDVKM. The CDR3 loop spans 16 amino acids. V gave up 3 bases and J gave up 7 bases; unmatched junction bases: 4. The DNA for the CDR3 is TGTGCCAGCAGTTTGGGACTAGCGGGGGGGATTCATACGCAGTATTTT. Amino acid sequence: CASSLGLAGGIHTQYF.

The chain is built from TRBV28 and TRBJ1-5, with no clear D. Germline V gene lookup returns CDR1 MDHEN and CDR2 SYDVKM. CDR3 length: 14 amino acids. The V end lost 6 bases, the J end lost 0 bases, and 9 bases lay between the germline ends. CDR3 amino acids: CASRRGYSNQPQHF. The CDR3 coding sequence is TGTGCCAGCAGGAGAGGATATAGCAATCAGCCCCAGCATTTT.

In this sample, this clonotype turned up a few times. V gene TRBV28 combines with J gene TRBJ2-3, with D maybe TRBD2 (6 bases). Germline CDR1 MDHEN, CDR2 SYDVKM. The ends were cut back, 5 bases at V and 2 bases at J, with 11 bases in the middle. The CDR3 length is 14 residues. CDR3 loop: CASSPWGDTDTQYF. CDR3 coding DNA: TGTGCCAGCAGTCCCTGGGGGGACACAGATACGCAGTATTTT. The full variable domain, completed using reference TRBV28 and TRBJ2-3, is DVKVTQSSRYLVKRTGEKVFLECVQDMDHENMFWYRQDPGLGLRLIYFSYDVKMKEKGDIPEGYSVSREKKERFSLILESASTNQTSMYLCASSPWGDTDTQYFGPGTRLTVL.

The chain uses TRBV12-3 or TRBV12-4 and TRBJ2-1; tentative D call: TRBD2 (6 bases). V dropped 5 bases and J dropped 2 bases, with 19 bases sitting between them. This CDR3 spans 17 amino acids. CDR3: CASSELPPGEAYNEQFF. CDR3 DNA sequence: TGTGCCAGCAGTGAACTCCCCCCGGGGGAGGCCTACAATGAGCAGTTCTTC.

There are a few counts of this clonotype. The chain has TRBV3-1 and TRBJ2-7; D unresolved. Per germline, CDR1 LGHDT and CDR2 YNNKEL (reference sequence). The V end lost 0 bases, the J end lost 4 bases, and 13 bases lay between the germline ends. The CDR3 runs to 15 residues. The CDR3 loop reads CASSQDRGPLYEQYF. The CDR3 bases are TGTGCCAGCAGCCAAGATCGAGGCCCACTATACGAGCAGTACTTC.

This clonotype was observed a handful of times. The rearrangement uses TRBV29-1 and TRBJ2-3, with 7 nucleotides matching TRBD1. The V segment lost 3 bases and the J segment 3 bases; nucleotides outside the gene matches: 6. This CDR3 comprises 14 residues. Per the germline V gene, CDR1 is SQVTM and CDR2 is ANQGSEA. The CDR3 coding sequence is TGCAGCGTTGACCAGGGGGTGATGACAGATACGCAGTATTTT. Protein product: CSVDQGVMTDTQYF.

This clonotype was picked up a small number of times. V gene TRBV6-1 combines with J gene TRBJ1-2, with 10 bases aligning to TRBD1. The length of the CDR3 is 14 residues. V lost 10 bases and J lost 6; bases outside the gene matches: 11. Germline loops: CDR1 MNHNS, CDR2 SASEGT. This chain's CDR3 is CATGPGQGIDGYTF. The CDR3 coding sequence is TGTGCCACCGGGCCGGGACAGGGGATAGATGGCTACACCTTC.